This TCR beta chain was observed in a study of tumor-infiltrating lymphocytes in primary liver carcinoma. The template, roughly 550 ng total RNA, yielded TCR beta cDNA made with a constant-region primer. Library construction for TCR beta comprised three nested multiplex PCR rounds performed with slightly modified ARM-PCR. The first two PCR rounds, around 11 cycles each, used TRBV1-TRBV30 forward primers and a C-beta reverse primer. TCRdb passed the multiplex PCR reads through MiXCR, listing each CDR3 protein once. The sample holds 300,000 to 350,000 distinct CDR3 sequences, about two thirds seen once. Per germline, CDR1 ENHRY and CDR2 SYGVKD. The CDR3 covers 12 residues. Researchers drew blood RNA from unsorted whole blood and extracted germline DNA as well. Prior to the surgical procedure, roughly 4 milliliters of peripheral blood were collected. Concerning this clonotype: The junction shows a germline mismatch at one end, possibly a read error.

The TCR originated in a man between 40 and 49 years old with primary liver carcinoma and hepatitis B virus infection. Sequencing was carried out using peripheral blood. The chain combines TRBV10-3 with TRBJ1-1; D remains unclear. The CDR3 nucleotides read TGTGCCGCCAGCCAGACGAACAATGAAGCTTTCTTT. Its translation: CAASQTNNEAFF.